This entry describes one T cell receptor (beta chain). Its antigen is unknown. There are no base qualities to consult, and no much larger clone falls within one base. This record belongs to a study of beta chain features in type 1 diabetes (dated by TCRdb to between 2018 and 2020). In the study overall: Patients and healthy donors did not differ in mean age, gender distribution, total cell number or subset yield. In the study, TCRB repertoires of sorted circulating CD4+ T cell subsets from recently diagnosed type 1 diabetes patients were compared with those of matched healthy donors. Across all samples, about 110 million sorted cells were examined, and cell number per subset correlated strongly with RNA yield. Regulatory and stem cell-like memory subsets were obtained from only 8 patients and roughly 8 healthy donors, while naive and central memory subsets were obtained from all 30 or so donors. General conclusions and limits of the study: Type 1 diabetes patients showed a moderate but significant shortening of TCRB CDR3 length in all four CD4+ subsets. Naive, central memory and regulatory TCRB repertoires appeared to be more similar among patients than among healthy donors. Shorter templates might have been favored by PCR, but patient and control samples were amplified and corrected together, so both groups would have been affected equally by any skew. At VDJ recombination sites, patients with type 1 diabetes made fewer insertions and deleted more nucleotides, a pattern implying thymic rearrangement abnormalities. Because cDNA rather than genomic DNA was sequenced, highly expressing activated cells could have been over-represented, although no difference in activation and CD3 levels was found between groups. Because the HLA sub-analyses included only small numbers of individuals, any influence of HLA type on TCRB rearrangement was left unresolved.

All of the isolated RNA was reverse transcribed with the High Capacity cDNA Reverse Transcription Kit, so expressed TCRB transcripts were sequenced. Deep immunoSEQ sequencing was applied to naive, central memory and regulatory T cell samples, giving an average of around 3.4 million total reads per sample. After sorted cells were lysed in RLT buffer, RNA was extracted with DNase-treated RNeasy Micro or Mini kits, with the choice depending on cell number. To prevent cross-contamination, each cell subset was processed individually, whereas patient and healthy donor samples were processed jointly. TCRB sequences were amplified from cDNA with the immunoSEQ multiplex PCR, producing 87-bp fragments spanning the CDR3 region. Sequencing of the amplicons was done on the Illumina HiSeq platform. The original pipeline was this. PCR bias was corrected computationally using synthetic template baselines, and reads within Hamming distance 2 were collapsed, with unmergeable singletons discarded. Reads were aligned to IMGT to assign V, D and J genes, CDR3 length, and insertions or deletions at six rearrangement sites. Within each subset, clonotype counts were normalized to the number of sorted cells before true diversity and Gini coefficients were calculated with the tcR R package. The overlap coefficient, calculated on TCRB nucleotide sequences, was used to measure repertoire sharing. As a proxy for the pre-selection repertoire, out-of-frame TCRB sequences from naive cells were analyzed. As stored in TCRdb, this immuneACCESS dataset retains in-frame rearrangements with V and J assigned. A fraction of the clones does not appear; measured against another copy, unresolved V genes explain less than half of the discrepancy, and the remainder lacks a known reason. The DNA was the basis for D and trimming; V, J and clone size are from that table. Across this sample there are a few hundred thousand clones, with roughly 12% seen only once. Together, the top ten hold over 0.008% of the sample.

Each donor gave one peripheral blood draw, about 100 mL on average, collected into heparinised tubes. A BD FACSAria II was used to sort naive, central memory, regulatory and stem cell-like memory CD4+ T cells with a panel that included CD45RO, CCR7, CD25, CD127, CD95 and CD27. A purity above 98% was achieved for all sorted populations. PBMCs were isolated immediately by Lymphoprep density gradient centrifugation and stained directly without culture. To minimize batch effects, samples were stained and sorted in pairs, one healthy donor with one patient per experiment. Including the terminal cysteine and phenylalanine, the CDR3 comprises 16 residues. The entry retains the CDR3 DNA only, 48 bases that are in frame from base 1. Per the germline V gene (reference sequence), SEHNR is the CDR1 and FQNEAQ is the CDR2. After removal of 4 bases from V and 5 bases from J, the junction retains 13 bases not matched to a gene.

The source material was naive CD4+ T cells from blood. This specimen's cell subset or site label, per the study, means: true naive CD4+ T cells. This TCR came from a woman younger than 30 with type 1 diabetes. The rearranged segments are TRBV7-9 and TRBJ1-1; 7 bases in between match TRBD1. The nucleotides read TGTGCCAGCAGCTCGGACAGGTGGACGCCTGGAACTGAAGCTTTCTTT. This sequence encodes CASSSDRWTPGTEAFF.